This T cell receptor (beta chain) was sequenced for a study of molecular identifiers for immune sequencing clone quantification. This clonotype was counted only a few times. The CDR3 has 18 residues. The germline CDR1 and CDR2 sequences are MNHEY and SMNVEV (reference sequence). Trimming left V 3 bases short and J 1 base short, with 16 bases between. One entry per CDR3 protein results from TCRdb running MiXCR on the PCR reads. The sample contains more than 450,000 distinct CDR3 sequences, 20% to 25% of which appear only once. The chain combines TRBV27 with TRBJ1-6, with D possibly being TRBD1 (5 bases). The source is a human donor in good health. Some libraries in this study had Jurkat cell RNA spiked in. Input material: naive CD8+ T cells from blood, with Jurkat cell RNA spiked in. Subset specified: FACS-sorted CD8+CD4-CCR7+CD45RA+ naive T cells. DNA for the CDR3: TGTGCCAGCAGTTTCTTGGGCAGGGTTAGATCCTATAATTCACCCCTCCACTTT. Translation gives CASSFLGRVRSYNSPLHF.